This TCR beta chain was retrieved from a study of T cells in women clearing cervical HPV infection. The protocol was immunoSEQ multiplex PCR, while the TCRdb copy is restricted to in-frame clones and leaves out a portion. The sample spans tens of thousands of clones; the ten largest clones claim 6.6%. Material: blood buffy coat. The TCR comes from a woman aged 18-69 years with a cervical HPV16 infection that either progressed to CIN3+ or cleared (not recorded which).

Incomplete CDR3 DNA: TGTGCCAGTAGTACCCCGGGAGGGGTAGACAATGAG. It is translated as CASSTPGGVDNE. The full CDR3 reads CASSTPGGVDNEQFF. The V and J genes are TRBV19 and TRBJ2-1; TRBD2 matches at 8 bases. Read data end 3 residues before the CDR3 end; the end is taken from the germline J gene. The germline gives CDR1 LNHDA, CDR2 SQIVND (reference sequence). The CDR3 consists of 15 residues. Unmatched junction bases numbered 7, after V lost 4 bases and J lost 5 bases.